These T cell receptor beta chains were read from a single sample in a study of T cell changes during pregnancy in multiple sclerosis. Method: immunoSEQ multiplex PCR; TCRdb's copy keeps in-frame clones and lacks some. The table has under 70,000 clones, roughly 93% seen once. Sample: peripheral blood, taken in the second trimester of pregnancy. These receptors were taken from a female donor with multiple sclerosis, enrolled in a pregnancy study. The CDR3 runs from the conserved cysteine through the conserved F or W. D genes are given only for firm matches. Some rows mark clone size as missing; the rest say once, few, many or name a class of expanded clone.

v_call	j_call	clone_size	d_call	cdr3_nt	cdr3_aa
TRBV7-3	TRBJ2-5	-	TRBD1	TGTGCCAGCAGCTTCGGACAGGGAGAGACCCAGTACTTC	CASSFGQGETQYF
TRBV5-4	TRBJ2-2	-	-	TGTGCCAGCAGCTTCGACAGCACCGGGGAGCTGTTTTTT	CASSFDSTGELFF
TRBV5-4	TRBJ1-4	-	-	TGTGCCAGCAGCTTGGGTCCCCCGTTAGCAACTAATGAAAAACTGTTTTTT	CASSLGPPLATNEKLFF
TRBV7-3	TRBJ1-2	few	TRBD1	TGTGCCAGCAGCTTACGAGGGGGCATGGGGGAAGGCTACACCTTC	CASSLRGGMGEGYTF
TRBV5-6	TRBJ2-3	-	TRBD2	TGTGCCAGCAGCTTACGACTAGCGGGGCTAAGCACAGATACGCAGTATTTT	CASSLRLAGLSTDTQYF
TRBV6-6	TRBJ2-1	once	-	TGTGCCAGCCGGGGCGGGACGAGCTCCTACAATGAGCAGTTCTTC	CASRGGTSSYNEQFF
TRBV9	TRBJ2-2	few	TRBD2	TGTGCCAGCAGCCCAGACCTGCTAGCGGGGGGGAACACCGGGGAGCTGTTTTTT	CASSPDLLAGGNTGELFF
TRBV5-1	TRBJ1-1	-	-	TGCGCCAGCAGCCGTGGCGGGGAAGGAGGCACTGAAGCTTTCTTT	CASSRGGEGGTEAFF
TRBV27	TRBJ2-1	-	TRBD1	TGTGCCAGCAGTTCCTCAACAGGGGCAGGAGGCTACAATGAGCAGTTCTTC	CASSSSTGAGGYNEQFF
TRBV11-3	TRBJ1-1	once	-	TGTGCCAGCAGCTTACATACTAACACTGAAGCTTTCTTT	CASSLHTNTEAFF
TRBV28	TRBJ1-2	few	-	TGTGCCAGCAGTCGGGACATCTATGGCTACACCTTC	CASSRDIYGYTF
TRBV6-1	TRBJ2-3	-	-	TGTGCCAGCAGTGAATTTAGGCGGGCTTACACAGATACGCAGTATTTT	CASSEFRRAYTDTQYF
TRBV28	TRBJ1-3	-	-	TGTGCCAGCAGCTCTGCGGGGGACGCTGGAAACACCATATATTTT	CASSSAGDAGNTIYF
TRBV5-6	TRBJ1-2	-	-	TGTGCCAGCAGCTTGATACAGGGCTATGGCTACACCTTC	CASSLIQGYGYTF
TRBV7-9	TRBJ1-3	-	-	TGTGCCAGCAGCTTAGGGGGACTCTCTGGAAACACCATATATTTT	CASSLGGLSGNTIYF
TRBV6-1	TRBJ2-1	-	TRBD2	TGTGCCAGCAGTCCGCGGGAGTCGTACAATGAGCAGTTCTTC	CASSPRESYNEQFF
TRBV7-2	TRBJ2-1	once	TRBD2	TGTGCCAGCAGCCGGGGACTAGCGTCGGATGAGCAGTTCTTC	CASSRGLASDEQFF
TRBV5-1	TRBJ2-6	-	-	TGCGCCAGCAGCTTCAGGAGGGGTGGTCTCGACGTCCTGACTTTC	CASSFRRGGLDVLTF
TRBV30	TRBJ2-5	-	-	TGTGCCTGGGAGGTTATCGGCTACGGGAGCCAGTACTTC	CAWEVIGYGSQYF
TRBV19	TRBJ1-4	-	-	TGTGCCACCAAGGACAGACCAGACCCCGGGGAAAAACTGTTTTTT	CATKDRPDPGEKLFF
TRBV4-1	TRBJ1-2	-	-	TGCGCCAGCAGCCAAGTGGTGAGATCGAATGGCTACACCTTC	CASSQVVRSNGYTF
TRBV18	TRBJ1-2	-	TRBD1	TGTGCCAGCTCACCCTCAGGGGGCGCGGGGGGCTACACCTTC	CASSPSGGAGGYTF
TRBV5-1	TRBJ1-3	once	TRBD1	TGCGCCAGCAGCTTGTATGGGACAGGGGGTGGAAACACCATATATTTT	CASSLYGTGGGNTIYF
TRBV6-4	TRBJ1-1	-	-	TGTGCCAGCAGTGACTTGCAGGGAATCTGGTCAGGGGACACTGAAGCTTTCTTT	CASSDLQGIWSGDTEAFF
TRBV7-3	TRBJ2-2	-	TRBD2	TGTGCCAGCAGCTTAACCGGGGGGTTCTCCGGGGAGCTGTTTTTT	CASSLTGGFSGELFF
TRBV6-5	TRBJ2-1	-	TRBD1	TGTGCCAGCAGTTACTCGCGAGGGGGCGAGCAAGATGAGCAGTTCTTC	CASSYSRGGEQDEQFF
TRBV5-5	TRBJ2-1	-	-	TGTGCCAGCAGCCCCCCTCCTTTATACAATGAGCAGTTCTTC	CASSPPPLYNEQFF
TRBV10-2	TRBJ2-5	-	-	TGCGCCAGCAGCCACACCCAGGAGACCCAGTACTTC	CASSHTQETQYF
TRBV5-6	TRBJ1-5	-	-	TGTGCCAGCAGCTTGGCTGGGCGGGTCGGACAGCCCCAGCATTTT	CASSLAGRVGQPQHF
TRBV7-3	TRBJ2-2	-	TRBD1	TGTGCCAGCAGCCTACGGGACAGGGGGGCCGGGGAGCTGTTTTTT	CASSLRDRGAGELFF
TRBV10-3	TRBJ1-1	-	TRBD1	TGTGCCATCAGCGGGACAGCTTTGAACACTGAAGCTTTCTTT	CAISGTALNTEAFF
TRBV11-3	TRBJ1-1	-	-	TGTGCCAGCAGCTATAGGGGGACGTCTGAAGCTTTCTTT	CASSYRGTSEAFF
TRBV2	TRBJ1-4	-	-	TGTGCCAGCAGTGCTGTACCCGGGGTTATTGAAAAACTGTTTTTT	CASSAVPGVIEKLFF
TRBV15	TRBJ2-1	-	TRBD2	TGTGCCACCAAATTCCCAGCGGGGGGTTACAATGAGCAGTTCTTC	CATKFPAGGYNEQFF
TRBV7-2	TRBJ1-1	-	TRBD1	TGTGCCAGCAGCATCAGACAGGGGGGAACTGAAGCTTTCTTT	CASSIRQGGTEAFF
TRBV11-2	TRBJ2-1	-	TRBD2	TGTGCCAGCAGCTCCCTGGGTGGGAGCGGGGCAACATATGAGCAGTTCTTC	CASSSLGGSGATYEQFF
TRBV2	TRBJ2-4	-	TRBD2	TGTGCCAGCAGTGAACTTTGGCGGGGGGCGGCCAAAAACATTCAGTACTTC	CASSELWRGAAKNIQYF
TRBV2	TRBJ2-3	-	TRBD2	TGTGCCAGCAGTCCGGGTCCGGGGAGGGGAGGGGATACGCAGTATTTT	CASSPGPGRGGDTQYF
TRBV6-1	TRBJ2-1	once	-	TGTGCCAGCAGCGAACGACAGCGGGACACTGAGCAGTTCTTC	CASSERQRDTEQFF
TRBV30	TRBJ2-5	-	-	TGTGCCTGGAGTGTACAAGCGTGGGGCGGAGTGGGGACCCAGTACTTC	CAWSVQAWGGVGTQYF
TRBV5-6	TRBJ1-3	once	-	TGTGCCAGCAGCTTCGGGATTTCTGGAAACACCATATATTTT	CASSFGISGNTIYF
TRBV30	TRBJ1-4	-	-	TGTGCCTGGAGTTATACGGGTTTTGAAAAACTGTTTTTT	CAWSYTGFEKLFF
TRBV4-3	TRBJ2-3	-	-	TGCGCCAGCAGCCAAGGGGGGCATAGGGGTTCAGATACGCAGTATTTT	CASSQGGHRGSDTQYF
TRBV5-1	TRBJ2-2	-	-	TGCGCCAGCAGCTTGTTGCGGGTCGGAACGATAAACACCGGGGAGCTGTTTTTT	CASSLLRVGTINTGELFF
TRBV13	TRBJ2-7	-	TRBD1	TGTGCCAGCAGCTCCGGACAGGGGTCCTACGAGCAGTACTTC	CASSSGQGSYEQYF
TRBV5-1	TRBJ2-3	-	TRBD1	TGCGCCACCACATTCGGACAGGGATCGGATACGCAGTATTTT	CATTFGQGSDTQYF
TRBV6-5	TRBJ1-2	-	TRBD1	TGTGCTCGTAGGACAGGGGTGGGTTATGGCTACACCTTC	CARRTGVGYGYTF
TRBV4-1	TRBJ1-1	-	-	TGCGCCAGCAGCCACCCTTACTCACCGAACACTGAAGCTTTCTTT	CASSHPYSPNTEAFF
TRBV18	TRBJ1-5	-	-	TGTGCCAGCTCACCCCAGGGAGGTATGGGTCAGCCCCAGCATTTT	CASSPQGGMGQPQHF
TRBV23-1	TRBJ2-1	-	-	TGCGCCAGCGGGGCCCGGGCCTACAATGAGCAGTTCTTC	CASGARAYNEQFF
TRBV6-1	TRBJ2-7	few	-	TGTGCCAGCAGTGAAGCGGTGAGTTTGCGGAACGAGCAGTACTTC	CASSEAVSLRNEQYF
TRBV7-2	TRBJ1-3	-	-	TGTGCCAGCAGCATAACTTCAGGACAGATCTCTGGAAACACCATATATTTT	CASSITSGQISGNTIYF
TRBV18	TRBJ2-2	-	-	TGTGCCAGCTCACCGGGTACAGCGAACACCGGGGAGCTGTTTTTT	CASSPGTANTGELFF
TRBV5-1	TRBJ2-5	-	-	TGCGCCAGCAGCTTGGAACGGGGGTCAGAGACCCAGTACTTC	CASSLERGSETQYF
TRBV11-3	TRBJ2-2	-	-	TGTGCCAGCAGCTTAGACGCCGGCAGGGTTATCACCGGGGAGCTGTTTTTT	CASSLDAGRVITGELFF
TRBV15	TRBJ2-1	-	TRBD2	TGTGCCACCAGCAGACTCAGCGGGGGGGCCTACAATGAGCAGTTCTTC	CATSRLSGGAYNEQFF
TRBV9	TRBJ2-3	once	TRBD1	TGTGCCAGCAGCGTAGGAGGGGGCCAAACAGATACGCAGTATTTT	CASSVGGGQTDTQYF
TRBV10-3	TRBJ1-5	-	-	TGTGCCATCAGTGAGTCGTCGGGGGGCGGTTGGAGCAATCAGCCCCAGCATTTT	CAISESSGGGWSNQPQHF
TRBV7-9	TRBJ1-2	-	-	TGTGCCAGCAGCTCCTTCTACAGGGCGGAGGACTATGGCTACACCTTC	CASSSFYRAEDYGYTF
TRBV6-6	TRBJ2-4	-	TRBD1	TGTGCCACCAACCCGGGACAGGCAAACATTCAGTACTTC	CATNPGQANIQYF